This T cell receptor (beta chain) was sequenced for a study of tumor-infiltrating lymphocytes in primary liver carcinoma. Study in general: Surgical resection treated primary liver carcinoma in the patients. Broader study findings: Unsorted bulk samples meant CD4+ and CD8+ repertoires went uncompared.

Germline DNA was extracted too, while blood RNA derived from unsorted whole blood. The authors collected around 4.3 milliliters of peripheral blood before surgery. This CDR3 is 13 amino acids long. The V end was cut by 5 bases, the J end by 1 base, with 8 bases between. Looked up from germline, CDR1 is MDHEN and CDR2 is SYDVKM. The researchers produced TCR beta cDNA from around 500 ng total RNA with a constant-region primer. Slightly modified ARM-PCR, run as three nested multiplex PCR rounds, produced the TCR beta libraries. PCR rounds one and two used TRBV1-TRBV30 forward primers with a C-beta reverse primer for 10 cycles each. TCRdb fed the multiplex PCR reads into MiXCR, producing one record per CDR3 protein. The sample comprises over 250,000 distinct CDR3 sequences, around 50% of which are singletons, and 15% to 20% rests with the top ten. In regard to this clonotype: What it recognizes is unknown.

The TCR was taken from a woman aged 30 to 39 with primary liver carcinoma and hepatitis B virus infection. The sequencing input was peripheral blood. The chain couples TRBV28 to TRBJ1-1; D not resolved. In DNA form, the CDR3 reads TGTGCCAGCAGTCGACTTCGGAACACTGAAGCTTTCTTT. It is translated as CASSRLRNTEAFF.